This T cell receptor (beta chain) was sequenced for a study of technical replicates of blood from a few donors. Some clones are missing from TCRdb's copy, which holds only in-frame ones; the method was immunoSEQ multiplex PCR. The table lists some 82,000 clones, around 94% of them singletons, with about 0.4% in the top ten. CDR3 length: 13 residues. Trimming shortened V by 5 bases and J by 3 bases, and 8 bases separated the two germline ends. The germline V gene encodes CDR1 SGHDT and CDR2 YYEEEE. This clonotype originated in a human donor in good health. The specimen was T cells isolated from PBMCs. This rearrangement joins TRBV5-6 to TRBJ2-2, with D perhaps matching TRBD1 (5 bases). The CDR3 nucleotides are TGTGCCAGCAGTCCACAGGACACCGGGGAGCTGTTTTTT. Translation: CASSPQDTGELFF.